This T cell receptor (beta chain) was observed in a study of T cells in localized non-small cell lung cancer. Generated by immunoSEQ multiplex PCR, the TCRdb table keeps only in-frame clones and is missing some. The sample consists of about 34,000 clones, about nine tenths of them appearing once. About this clone itself: Its antigen is not identified.

Points from the study as a whole: In the blood, greater T cell density corresponded to longer overall survival.

Germline values: CDR1 SGDLS, CDR2 YYNGEE. The length of the CDR3 is 15 residues. Losses at the gene ends were 0 bases for V and 4 bases for J; bases not matched to a gene: 2. The chain is built from TRBV9 and TRBJ1-5; 9 nucleotides align to TRBD1. The source of this sequence is a woman aged 35 to 69 with stage I lung adenocarcinoma. The material sequenced was peripheral blood, taken before any cancer treatment. Here the CDR3 DNA reads TGTGCCAGCAGCGTAGGGGACAGGGTGAATCAGCCCCAGCATTTT. Translating gives CASSVGDRVNQPQHF.